This section outlines one T cell receptor (beta chain) sequence together with its context. These data come from a study of blood T cell repertoires in COVID-19. In the study overall: Italy, Spain and the United States were the sources of the convalescent and acute COVID-19 samples.

Germline CDR1 SGHDT, CDR2 YYEEEE. The junction had 6 bases not matched to a gene; V was cut back by 0 bases and J by 5 bases. This CDR3 comprises 16 residues. Cohort placement rested on clinical history that participants reported themselves. Exposed enrollees encountered a COVID-19 case at some point within 2 weeks before study entry. Sequencing used immunoSEQ multiplex PCR; TCRdb keeps in-frame clones, though not all of them. The sample includes roughly 220,000 clones, around 91% of them seen just once. Sequenced sample: PBMCs or T cells enriched from blood (not recorded which). This TCR was sampled from a man aged 30-40 years who had been exposed to COVID-19. The chain employs TRBV5-6 and TRBJ2-1, with 9 nucleotides matching TRBD1. In nucleotides, the CDR3 is TGTGCCAGCAGCTTGGAGGAGGGACAGGGAGACAATGAGCAGTTCTTC. Its protein is CASSLEEGQGDNEQFF.